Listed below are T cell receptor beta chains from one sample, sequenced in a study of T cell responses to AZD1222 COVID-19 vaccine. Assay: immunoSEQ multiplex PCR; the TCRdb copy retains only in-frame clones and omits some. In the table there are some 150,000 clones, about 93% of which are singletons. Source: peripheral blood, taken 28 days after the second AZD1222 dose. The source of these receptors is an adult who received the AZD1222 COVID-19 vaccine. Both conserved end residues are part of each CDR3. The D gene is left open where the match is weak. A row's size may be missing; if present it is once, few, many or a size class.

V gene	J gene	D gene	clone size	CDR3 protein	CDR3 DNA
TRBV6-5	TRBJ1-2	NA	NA	CASSYSEESYGYTF	TGTGCCAGCAGTTACTCGGAGGAGTCCTATGGCTACACCTTC
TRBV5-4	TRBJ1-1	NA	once	CASSIGLMNTEAFF	TGTGCCAGCAGCATTGGACTGATGAACACTGAAGCTTTCTTT
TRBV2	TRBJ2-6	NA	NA	CATSDRSHSSGANVLTF	TGTGCCACTTCAGACAGGTCCCATAGCTCTGGGGCCAACGTCCTGACTTTC
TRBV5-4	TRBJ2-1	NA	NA	CASSLGRPSGDNEQFF	TGTGCCAGCAGCTTGGGGCGGCCGTCAGGAGACAATGAGCAGTTCTTC
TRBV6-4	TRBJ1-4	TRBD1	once	CASSPGQHNEKLFF	TGTGCCAGCAGCCCGGGACAGCATAATGAAAAACTGTTTTTT
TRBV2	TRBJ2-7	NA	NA	CASSEYSYEQYF	TGTGCCAGCAGTGAGTACAGCTACGAGCAGTACTTC
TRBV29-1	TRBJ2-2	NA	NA	CSVEKPGLGYTGELFF	TGCAGCGTTGAGAAACCAGGGTTGGGTTACACCGGGGAGCTGTTTTTT
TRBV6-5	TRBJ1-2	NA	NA	CASMPGNSYGYTF	TGTGCCAGCATGCCGGGGAACTCATATGGCTACACCTTC
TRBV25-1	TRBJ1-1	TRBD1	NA	CASSAGQGSTEAFF	TGTGCCAGCAGTGCCGGACAGGGGTCCACTGAAGCTTTCTTT
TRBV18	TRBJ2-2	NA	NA	CASSPPTVNTGELFF	TGTGCCAGCTCACCACCGACAGTTAACACCGGGGAGCTGTTTTTT
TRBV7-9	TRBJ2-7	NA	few	CASSILGEQYF	TGTGCCAGCAGCATCCTAGGCGAGCAGTACTTC
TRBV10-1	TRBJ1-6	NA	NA	CASSATDNSPLHF	TGCGCCAGCAGTGCCACAGATAATTCACCCCTCCACTTT
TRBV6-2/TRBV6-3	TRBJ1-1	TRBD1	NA	CASSVSGGNTEAFF	TGTGCCAGCAGCGTTTCAGGGGGCAACACTGAAGCTTTCTTT
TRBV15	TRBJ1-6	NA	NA	CATSRGRNSPLHF	TGTGCCACCAGCAGAGGGCGGAATTCACCCCTCCACTTT
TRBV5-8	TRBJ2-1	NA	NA	CASSFWRYEQFF	TGTGCCAGCAGCTTCTGGAGGTATGAGCAGTTCTTC
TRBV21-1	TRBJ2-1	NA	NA	CASSKEGQGNHEQFF	TGTGCCAGCAGCAAAGAGGGCCAGGGAAACCATGAGCAGTTCTTC
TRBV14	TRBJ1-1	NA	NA	CASSQIGLLDTEAFF	TGTGCCAGCAGCCAAATAGGGTTGCTGGACACTGAAGCTTTCTTT
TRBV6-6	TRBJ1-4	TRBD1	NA	CASSYSSGGIGEKLFF	TGTGCCAGCAGTTACAGCTCAGGGGGAATTGGTGAAAAACTGTTTTTT
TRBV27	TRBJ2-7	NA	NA	CASSSQIQYEQYF	TGTGCCAGCAGTTCACAGATACAGTACGAGCAGTACTTC
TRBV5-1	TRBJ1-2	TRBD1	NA	CASSLAGEGAYGYTF	TGCGCCAGCAGCTTGGCCGGGGAGGGGGCCTATGGCTACACCTTC
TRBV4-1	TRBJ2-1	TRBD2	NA	CASSQEGAGGYNEQFF	TGCGCCAGCAGCCAAGAAGGAGCGGGGGGGTACAATGAGCAGTTCTTC
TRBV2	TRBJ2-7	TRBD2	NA	CASRGLAGSEQYF	TGTGCCAGCAGGGGACTAGCGGGATCCGAGCAGTACTTC
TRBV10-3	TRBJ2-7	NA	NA	CAISELGGPSEQYF	TGTGCCATCAGTGAGCTCGGAGGCCCCAGCGAGCAGTACTTC
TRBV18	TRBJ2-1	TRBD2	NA	CASSPFSGSSYNEQFF	TGTGCCAGCTCACCATTTAGCGGGAGCTCCTACAATGAGCAGTTCTTC
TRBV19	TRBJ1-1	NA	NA	CASSTPLQNTEAFF	TGTGCCAGTAGTACTCCACTCCAGAACACTGAAGCTTTCTTT
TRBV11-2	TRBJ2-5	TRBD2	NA	CASSLLAGEETQYF	TGTGCCAGCAGCTTACTAGCGGGGGAGGAGACCCAGTACTTC
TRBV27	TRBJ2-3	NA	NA	CASSLGRTDTQYF	TGTGCCAGCAGTTTAGGGCGCACAGATACGCAGTATTTT
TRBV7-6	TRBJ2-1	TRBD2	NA	CASSSTTSGGYNEQFF	TGTGCCAGCAGCTCCACGACTAGCGGGGGATACAATGAGCAGTTCTTC
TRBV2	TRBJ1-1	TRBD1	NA	CASSRRLGQGKSTEAFF	TGTGCCAGCAGCCGCCGCCTGGGACAGGGTAAGAGTACTGAAGCTTTCTTT
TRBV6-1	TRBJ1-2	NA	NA	CASSRAGAYGYTF	TGTGCCAGCAGCCGAGCAGGGGCCTATGGCTACACCTTC
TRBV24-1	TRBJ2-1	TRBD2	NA	CATSDPGTSGNEQFF	TGTGCCACCAGTGATCCCGGGACTAGTGGCAATGAGCAGTTCTTC
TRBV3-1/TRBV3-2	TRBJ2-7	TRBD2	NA	CASSLGRLASYEQYF	TGTGCCAGCAGCTTGGGGAGACTAGCGTCGTACGAGCAGTACTTC
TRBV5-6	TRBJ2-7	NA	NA	CASSSGGRTTYEQYF	TGTGCCAGCAGCTCGGGGGGCAGGACTACCTACGAGCAGTACTTC
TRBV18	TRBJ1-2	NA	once	CASSTRLAGTYGYTF	TGTGCCAGCTCCACCCGCCTTGCAGGAACCTATGGCTACACCTTC
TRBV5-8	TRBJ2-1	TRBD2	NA	CASSLKRGSYNEQFF	TGTGCCAGCAGCCTCAAGCGGGGGTCCTACAATGAGCAGTTCTTC
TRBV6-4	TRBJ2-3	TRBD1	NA	CASSDGTGTDTQYF	TGTGCCAGCAGTGACGGGACAGGAACAGATACGCAGTATTTT
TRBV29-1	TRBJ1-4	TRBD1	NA	CSVGGTGREKLFF	TGCAGCGTTGGAGGGACAGGAAGGGAAAAACTGTTTTTT
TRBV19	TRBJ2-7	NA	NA	CASRDRTTYEQYF	TGTGCCAGTCGGGACCGTACCACCTACGAGCAGTACTTC
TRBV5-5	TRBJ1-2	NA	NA	CASSRQAGKGYYGYTF	TGTGCCAGCAGCCGACAGGCAGGAAAGGGCTACTATGGCTACACCTTC
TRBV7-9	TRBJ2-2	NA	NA	CASSLGTLNTGELFF	TGTGCCAGCAGCTTGGGGACGCTTAACACCGGGGAGCTGTTTTTT
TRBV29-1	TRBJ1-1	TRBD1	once	CSGRQGGSNTEAFF	TGCAGCGGACGACAGGGCGGATCGAACACTGAAGCTTTCTTT
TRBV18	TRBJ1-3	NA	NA	CASSPLLNRASGNTIYF	TGTGCCAGCTCACCACTGTTAAACAGGGCCTCTGGAAACACCATATATTTT